Given below is one TCR beta chain in context. The data were produced by immunoSEQ multiplex PCR, yet TCRdb's version contains in-frame clones alone and is incomplete. The sample lists 150,000 to 200,000 clones; around 92% were seen once. These data originate in a study of blood T cell repertoires in COVID-19. Sequenced input: peripheral blood. The receptor's source is a man aged 30-40 years with COVID-19, enrolled during active disease.

CDR3 DNA sequence: TGTGCCAGCAGCGTAGGTCTCGGGGGTGAAGCTTTCTTT. Amino acids: CASSVGLGGEAFF. V and J are TRBV9 and TRBJ1-1; D perhaps matches TRBD1 (5 bases). Trimming took off 0 bases at V and 7 bases at J, with 10 bases between the two ends. The CDR3 covers 13 residues. The germline V gene encodes CDR1 SGDLS and CDR2 YYNGEE.